This T cell receptor (beta chain) derives from a study of blood T cell repertoires in COVID-19. Across the study: Samples of COVID-19 (acute and convalescent) were obtained from the United States, Italy and Spain. T cells, B-cell-depleted T cells, or PBMCs provided the cDNA or gDNA that served as material.

The CDR3 consists of 14 residues. V was trimmed by 3 bases and J by 5 bases, leaving 10 bases between them. The germline CDR1 and CDR2 sequences are SGHAT and FQNNGV. Produced via immunoSEQ multiplex PCR; TCRdb's table is partial and in-frame only. The data show about 220,000 clones, 70% to 85% seen once. The sample taken for sequencing was peripheral blood. The rearrangement uses TRBV11-2 and TRBJ1-4, with D possibly TRBD1 on 5 matching bases. The origin of this receptor is a man aged 50 to 59 with active or convalescent COVID-19. The DNA of the CDR3 is TGTGCCAGCAGCTTTGGGCCAGGGAATGAAAAACTGTTTTTT. Translating it yields CASSFGPGNEKLFF.